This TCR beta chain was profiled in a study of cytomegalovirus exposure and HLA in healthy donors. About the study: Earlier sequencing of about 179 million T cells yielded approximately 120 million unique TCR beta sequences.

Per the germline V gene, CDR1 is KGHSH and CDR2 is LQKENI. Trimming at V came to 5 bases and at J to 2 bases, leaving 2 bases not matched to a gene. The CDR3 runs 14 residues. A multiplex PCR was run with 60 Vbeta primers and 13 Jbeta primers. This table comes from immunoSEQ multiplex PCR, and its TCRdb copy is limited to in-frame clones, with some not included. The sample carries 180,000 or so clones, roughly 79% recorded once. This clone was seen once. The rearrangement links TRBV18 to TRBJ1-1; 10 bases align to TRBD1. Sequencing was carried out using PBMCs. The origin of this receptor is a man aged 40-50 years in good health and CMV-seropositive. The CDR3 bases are TGTGCCAGCTCAAGGGACAGGGGCAACACTGAAGCTTTCTTT. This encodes CASSRDRGNTEAFF.